Below, 6 T cell receptor beta chains from the same sample are listed, as sequenced in a study of metastatic and nonmetastatic thyroid tumors. Treatment of any kind had been given to no patient before thyroid surgery. With MiXCR, TCRdb reprocessed the PCR reads. The profile covers approximately 38,000 clones, with less than 20% appearing a single time and 9.9% taken by the ten largest. Sequencing was carried out using tumor tissue. Source of these receptors: a female donor with papillary thyroid cancer or a benign thyroid nodule (not recorded which). Some clones in this sample may be carry-over from other donors' samples.

This clone was found many times. The chain links TRBV5-1 to TRBJ2-3, with 9 positions matching TRBD1. Trimming removed 4 bases from V and 1 base from J; junction bases left unmatched: 4. Germline CDR1 SGHRS, CDR2 YFSETQ. This CDR3 contains 15 residues. The CDR3 region has the DNA TGCGCCAGCAGCCTGGGACAGGGACGCACAGATACGCAGTATTTT. This gives the protein CASSLGQGRTDTQYF.

This clone has at least ten counts. The V gene is TRBV5-1, the J gene TRBJ2-1; D possibly corresponds to TRBD1 (5 bases). The CDR3 runs 16 residues. Germline CDR1 is SGHRS and CDR2 is YFSETQ. Trimming stripped 4 bases from V and 7 bases from J, with 21 bases between. The CDR3 DNA reads TGCGCCAGCAGCCCGGAACAGGTGACACGCTCGAATGAGCAGTTCTTC. This translates into CASSPEQVTRSNEQFF.

Of note for this clone: This clone may be a read error of a much larger clone one base away. The rearrangement joins TRBV20-1 to TRBJ1-6; a weak D match, TRBD1 (5 bases). Germline CDR1 and CDR2: DFQATT and SNEGSKA (reference sequence). This CDR3 spans 15 amino acids. The V end lost 6 bases, the J end lost 11 bases, and 23 bases lay between the germline ends. This chain's CDR3 is CSAQGSQAPNPPLHF. The DNA of the CDR3 is TGCAGTGCCCAGGGAAGTCAGGCCCCAAATCCACCCCTCCACTTT.

Ten or more counts support this clone. The genes are TRBV2 and TRBJ2-3; 9 nucleotides align to TRBD2. V was clipped by 3 bases and J by 2 bases; unmatched bases: 12. Per germline, CDR1 SNHLY and CDR2 FYNNEI. The CDR3 runs to 18 residues. The CDR3 nucleotides read TGTGCCAGCAGTGAGACGGTTGGGCTAGCGGGGTTCACAGATACGCAGTATTTT. The encoded protein is CASSETVGLAGFTDTQYF.

At least ten counts were recorded for this clone. The chain is built from TRBV28 and TRBJ1-1; TRBD1 might be the D (5 bases). V was clipped by 2 bases and J by 4 bases, with 11 bases between them. Germline CDR1 and CDR2: MDHEN and SYDVKM. The CDR3 is made up of 14 amino acids. In DNA form, the CDR3 reads TGTGCCAGCAGTTTACATCAGGGAGGCACTGAAGCTTTCTTT. Protein product: CASSLHQGGTEAFF. The variable domain in full, with the rest retrieved from reference TRBV28 and TRBJ1-1, is DVKVTQSSRYLVKRTGEKVFLECVQDMDHENMFWYRQDPGLGLRLIYFSYDVKMKEKGDIPEGYSVSREKKERFSLILESASTNQTSMYLCASSLHQGGTEAFFGQGTRLTVV.

This clone was seen at least ten times. The rearrangement links TRBV18 to TRBJ1-2; a weak D match, TRBD1 (5 bases). Germline V gives CDR1 KGHSH, CDR2 LQKENI. The CDR3 loop spans 13 amino acids. The V gene lost 3 bases and the J gene lost 5 bases, with 10 bases spanning the gap. Here the CDR3 reads CASSPSTVYGYTF. The CDR3 DNA reads TGTGCCAGCTCACCCTCGACAGTATATGGCTACACCTTC.